This entry lists 27 T cell receptor beta chains sequenced from one sample in a study of CD8 T cells in ankylosing spondylitis. MiXCR was run by TCRdb on the 5' RACE reads, yielding one entry per CDR3 protein. Of 210,000 or so distinct CDR3 sequences detected, about a quarter appear once; the ten largest clones hold roughly 6.7%. The sequencing input was blood, either unsorted or a sorted T cell fraction (not recorded which). The origin of the receptors is a male donor with ankylosing spondylitis or in good health (not recorded which).

CDR3 nucleotide sequence: TGTGCCAGCAGCTTAGAGGGGACTGCCGGGGAGCTGTTTTTT. It yields the protein CASSLEGTAGELFF. The chain recombines TRBV7-6 with TRBJ2-2; a weak D match, TRBD2 (6 bases). V was shortened by 1 base and J by 6 bases, with 9 bases between the two germline ends. CDR1 is SGHVS and CDR2 is FNYEAQ in the germline V gene. This CDR3 has 14 residues. Together with reference TRBV7-6 and TRBJ2-2, the CDR3 gives the full variable domain: GAGVSQSPRYKVTKRGQDVALRCDPISGHVSLYWYRQALGQGPEFLTYFNYEAQQDKSGLPNDRFSAERPEGSISTLTIQRTEQRDSAMYRCASSLEGTAGELFFGEGSRLTVL.

V gene TRBV4-1 combines with J gene TRBJ1-1, with a weak D call TRBD1 (6 bases). The CDR3 has 16 residues. Germline assignment: CDR1 MGHRA and CDR2 YSYEKL. V dropped 0 bases and J dropped 3 bases, with 14 bases sitting between them. CDR3 residues: CASSQDEAGAYTEAFF. The CDR3 DNA is TGCGCCAGCAGCCAAGATGAGGCAGGGGCCTACACTGAAGCTTTCTTT.

The chain carries TRBV20-1 and TRBJ2-3; D is unresolved. The germline V gene has CDR1 DFQATT and CDR2 SNEGSKA (reference sequence). The CDR3 has 16 amino acids. The V end was cut by 2 bases, the J end by 2 bases, with 17 bases between. CDR3 protein: CSARQRGAAPTDTQYF. CDR3 nucleotides: TGCAGTGCTAGACAACGCGGAGCAGCTCCCACAGATACGCAGTATTTT.

The gene calls are TRBV6-1 and TRBJ2-7, with D perhaps TRBD1 (6 bases). Germline V lookup: CDR1 MNHNS, CDR2 SASEGT. This CDR3 spans 17 amino acids. V dropped 7 bases and J dropped 2 bases, with 24 bases sitting between them. The CDR3 sequence is CASTGPNLGRGTYEQYF. DNA of the CDR3: TGTGCCAGCACCGGCCCGAACCTGGGCAGGGGAACCTACGAGCAGTACTTC.

This clonotype occurred many times. The rearrangement links TRBV7-9 to TRBJ1-3, with D unclear. V was shortened by 2 bases and J by 0 bases, with 5 bases between the two germline ends. Germline V gene data show CDR1 as SEHNR and CDR2 as FQNEAQ (reference sequence). This CDR3 has 14 residues. CDR3 DNA: TGTGCCAGCAGCTTATCGATCTCTGGAAACACCATATATTTT. Its protein is CASSLSISGNTIYF.

The rearrangement links TRBV5-1 to TRBJ2-5, with 9 bases identical to TRBD1. Germline loops: CDR1 SGHRS, CDR2 YFSETQ. This CDR3 is built from 15 residues. V shed 0 bases, J shed 5 bases, and the junction held 5 bases outside the gene matches. The CDR3 nucleotides read TGCGCCAGCAGCTTGGGGGACAGGGATATGGAGACCCAGTACTTC. Amino acid sequence: CASSLGDRDMETQYF.

Ten or more counts support this clonotype. V is TRBV24-1 and J is TRBJ1-4; D not resolved. The V gene lost 4 bases and the J gene lost 13 bases, with 18 bases spanning the gap. The CDR3 sequence is 14 residues long. In germline, CDR1 is KGHDR, CDR2 SFDVKD. CDR3 sequence (DNA): TGTGCCACCAGTGACCTAGCCGGACGGAAAACACTGTTTTTT. It codes for CATSDLAGRKTLFF.

This clonotype was detected once. This could be a read error, since a much larger clone is one nucleotide away. The rearrangement uses TRBV7-2 and TRBJ2-3; D may be TRBD1 (6 bases). The CDR3 contains 14 residues. Germline CDR1 SGHTA, CDR2 FQGNSA. The CDR3 spells CPSSNRQDTDTQYF. CDR3 coding DNA: TGTCCCAGCAGCAACCGACAGGACACAGATACGCAGTATTTT.

J is TRBJ2-7 and V is TRBV5-1; perhaps D is TRBD1 or TRBD2 (5 bases each). Trimming stripped 2 bases from V and 6 bases from J, with 15 bases between. Germline lookup yields CDR1 SGHRS and CDR2 YFSETQ. The CDR3 contains 14 residues. CDR3 DNA sequence: TGCGCCAGCAGCTTAATAAGGGGTGCGGGCGAGCAGTACTTC. This gives the protein CASSLIRGAGEQYF.

This clonotype was observed at least ten times. The J gene is TRBJ1-6, the V gene TRBV11-2; tentative D call: TRBD1 (5 bases). This CDR3 comprises 15 residues. The germline CDR1 and CDR2 sequences are SGHAT and FQNNGV. Trimming pared 6 bases from V and 5 bases from J, leaving 14 bases between. The CDR3 sequence is CASSFAAGNNSPLHF. DNA for the CDR3: TGTGCCAGCAGTTTCGCCGCAGGGAATAATTCACCCCTCCACTTT. The complete variable domain, with remaining parts taken from reference TRBV11-2 and TRBJ1-6, reads EAGVAQSPRYKIIEKRQSVAFWCNPISGHATLYWYQQILGQGPKLLIQFQNNGVVDDSQLPKDRFSAERLKGVDSTLKIQPAKLEDSAVYLCASSFAAGNNSPLHFGNGTRLTVT.

This clonotype was found many times. The chain carries TRBV20-1 and TRBJ2-1, with D possibly TRBD2 on 6 matching bases. Trimming removed 5 bases from V and 2 bases from J, with 22 bases in between. CDR1 is DFQATT, CDR2 SNEGSKA, per germline (reference sequence). The CDR3 spans 17 residues. The DNA of the CDR3 is TGCAGTGCTGTGTCGCCCCTAGCGTTGGGGGCCTACAATGAGCAGTTCTTC. Protein sequence: CSAVSPLALGAYNEQFF.

This clonotype was found many times. The rearrangement uses TRBV12-3 or TRBV12-4 and TRBJ2-7; 8 nucleotides line up with TRBD1. V lost 3 bases to trimming and J lost 7 bases; unmatched junction nucleotides: 5. The CDR3 is 13 amino acids. The CDR3 nucleotides read TGTGCCAGCAGTTTCAGGACAGGGCATGAGCAGTACTTC. This gives the protein CASSFRTGHEQYF.

This clonotype has just a few counts. The chain carries TRBV20-1 and TRBJ2-3; D is unclear. CDR1 DFQATT and CDR2 SNEGSKA come from the germline V gene (reference sequence). This CDR3 is built from 14 residues. The V gene lost 0 bases and the J gene lost 6 bases, with 13 bases spanning the gap. The CDR3: CSAREGRMSDTQYF. As DNA, the CDR3 is TGCAGTGCTAGAGAAGGCCGAATGTCTGATACGCAGTATTTT.

The chain carries TRBV12-3 or TRBV12-4 and TRBJ2-5; 7 nucleotides line up with TRBD2. This CDR3 has 14 amino acids. V shed 7 bases, J shed 5 bases, and the junction held 10 bases outside the gene matches. CDR3 residues: CASKRDYRLETQYF. The DNA for the CDR3 is TGTGCCAGCAAAAGGGACTATAGATTGGAGACCCAGTACTTC.

Ten or more counts support this clonotype. The chain joins TRBV6-1 to TRBJ2-2; tentative D call: TRBD2 (6 bases). Germline loops: CDR1 MNHNS, CDR2 SASEGT. The ends were cut back, 5 bases at V and 5 bases at J, with 12 bases in the middle. CDR3 length: 14 amino acids. In nucleotides, the CDR3 is TGTGCCAGCAGTAAGAGGGGAGGAACCGGGGAGCTGTTTTTT. Translation: CASSKRGGTGELFF.

The rearrangement links TRBV20-1 to TRBJ2-7; D is perhaps TRBD1 (6 bases). The V gene lost 3 bases and the J gene lost 3 bases, with 15 bases spanning the gap. This CDR3 contains 14 residues. Per the germline V gene, CDR1 is DFQATT and CDR2 is SNEGSKA (reference sequence). In nucleotides, the CDR3 is TGCAGTGCTAGGAAATCAGGACAGCGCTACGAGCAGTACTTC. Translation gives CSARKSGQRYEQYF.

This clonotype was counted ten times or more. V is TRBV6-1 and J is TRBJ2-7; D unresolved. Germline V gene sequence: CDR1 MNHNS, CDR2 SASEGT. The CDR3 has 14 amino acids. Trimming pared 6 bases from V and 0 bases from J, leaving 12 bases between. In DNA form, the CDR3 reads TGTGCCAGCAGCCGGGTGGTGGACTCCTACGAGCAGTACTTC. Protein product: CASSRVVDSYEQYF.

This clonotype was detected a few times. The chain employs TRBV3-1 and TRBJ2-1; D gene uncertain. V lost 6 bases and J 5 bases, leaving 14 bases between the germline ends. The CDR3 spans 14 residues. The germline CDR1 and CDR2 sequences are LGHDT and YNNKEL (reference sequence). The CDR3 nucleotides are TGTGCCAGCAGTCCCTCCTGGTTTAACAATGAGCAGTTCTTC. It yields the protein CASSPSWFNNEQFF.

This clonotype occurred many times. The rearrangement joins TRBV3-1 to TRBJ1-2, with 8 bases matching TRBD1. The CDR3 contains 14 residues. The germline V gene has CDR1 LGHDT and CDR2 YNNKEL (reference sequence). V shed 4 bases and J 3 bases; nucleotides not matched to a gene: 4. The CDR3 loop is CASSRTGSHYGYTF. The CDR3 DNA sequence: TGTGCCAGCAGCCGGACAGGGTCCCACTATGGCTACACCTTC.

V gene TRBV5-1 combines with J gene TRBJ2-5; TRBD1 is a possible D gene (5 bases). Trimming took 5 bases from V and 4 from J, leaving 9 bases between them. The germline gives CDR1 SGHRS, CDR2 YFSETQ. This CDR3 is 12 amino acids long. In DNA form, the CDR3 reads TGCGCCAGCAGAAGGGGATCAGAGACCCAGTACTTC. It specifies CASRRGSETQYF.

This clonotype was observed a handful of times. The chain carries TRBV29-1 and TRBJ1-2; TRBD1 is a possible D gene (6 bases). CDR1 and CDR2 from the germline V gene are SQVTM and ANQGSEA. V was clipped by 2 bases and J by 2 bases, with 9 bases between them. This CDR3 spans 13 amino acids. The CDR3 loop reads CSVERQANYGYTF. The CDR3 DNA sequence: TGCAGCGTTGAAAGACAGGCCAACTATGGCTACACCTTC.

This clonotype was found once. The V call is TRBV6-5, the J call TRBJ1-1; D gene unclear. Germline loops: CDR1 MNHEY, CDR2 SVGAGI. This CDR3 is built from 14 residues. Trimming stripped 7 bases from V and 1 base from J, with 13 bases between. CDR3 sequence (DNA): TGTGCCAGCACTTCGTTCGGTGAGAACACTGAAGCTTTCTTT. This sequence encodes CASTSFGENTEAFF.

V gene TRBV4-2 combines with J gene TRBJ1-5; possible D gene TRBD1, 6 bases. CDR1 LGHNA and CDR2 YNFKEQ come from the germline V gene. This CDR3 is built from 14 residues. The ends were cut back, 0 bases at V and 4 bases at J, with 7 bases in the middle. CDR3 sequence: CASSQEDSNQPQHF. The CDR3 bases are TGTGCCAGCAGCCAAGAGGACAGTAATCAGCCCCAGCATTTT.

This clonotype was detected many times. The CDR3 is CASSHALGTSSTDEQFF. CDR3 coding DNA: TGTGCCAGCAGTCACGCTCTCGGGACTAGTTCGACTGATGAGCAGTTCTTC. The chain has TRBV9 and TRBJ2-1, with 8 bases that match TRBD2. The V gene's germline CDR1 is SGDLS and CDR2 YYNGEE. CDR3 length equals 17 residues. J gave up 8 bases and V 5 bases, and 18 bases lay outside the gene matches.

This chain links TRBV27 with TRBJ2-1, with D possibly being TRBD2 (5 bases). The CDR3 runs to 13 residues. Germline CDR1 MNHEY, CDR2 SMNVEV (reference sequence). The V and J ends lost 6 bases and 1 base respectively, with 7 bases between them. In DNA form, the CDR3 reads TGTGCCAGCAGACGACTATCCTACAATGAGCAGTTCTTC. Protein sequence: CASRRLSYNEQFF.

This sequence joins TRBV29-1 and TRBJ2-7; maybe TRBD1 (5 bases). Trimming shortened V by 7 bases and J by 3 bases, and 10 bases separated the two germline ends. From germline, CDR1 is SQVTM and CDR2 ANQGSEA. There are 11 residues in the CDR3. The CDR3 protein is CSAQDSYEQYF. In DNA, the CDR3 is TGCAGCGCCCAAGACAGCTACGAGCAGTACTTC.

This clonotype showed up just a few times. The chain combines TRBV5-1 with TRBJ2-7; D is unresolved. Germline V CDR1 and CDR2: SGHRS, YFSETQ. Trimming stripped 0 bases from V and 0 bases from J, with 10 bases between. The CDR3 length is 15 residues. CDR3 DNA sequence: TGCGCCAGCAGCTTGGGTGCGACGGTCTCCTACGAGCAGTACTTC. Its translation: CASSLGATVSYEQYF.